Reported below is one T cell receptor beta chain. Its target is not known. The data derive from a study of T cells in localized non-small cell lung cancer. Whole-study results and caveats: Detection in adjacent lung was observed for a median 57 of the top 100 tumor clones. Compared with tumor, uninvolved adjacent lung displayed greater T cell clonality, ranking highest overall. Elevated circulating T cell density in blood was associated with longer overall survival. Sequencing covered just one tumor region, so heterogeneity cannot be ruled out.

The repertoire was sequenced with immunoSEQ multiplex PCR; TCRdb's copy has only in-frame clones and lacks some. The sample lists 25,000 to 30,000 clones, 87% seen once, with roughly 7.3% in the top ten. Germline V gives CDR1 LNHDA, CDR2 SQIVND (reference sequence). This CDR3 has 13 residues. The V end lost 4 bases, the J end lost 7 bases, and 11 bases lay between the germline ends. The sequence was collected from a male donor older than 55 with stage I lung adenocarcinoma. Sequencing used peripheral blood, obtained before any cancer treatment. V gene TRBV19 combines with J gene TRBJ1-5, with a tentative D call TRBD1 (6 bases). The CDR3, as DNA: TGTGCCAGTAGTAGGGGGCTGGGACAGCCCCAGCATTTT. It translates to CASSRGLGQPQHF. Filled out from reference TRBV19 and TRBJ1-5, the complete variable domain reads DGGITQSPKYLFRKEGQNVTLSCEQNLNHDAMYWYRQDPGQGLRLIYYSQIVNDFQKGDIAEGYSVSREKKESFPLTVTSAQKNPTAFYLCASSRGLGQPQHFGDGTRLSIL.